This section outlines one TCR beta chain sequence together with its context. Its antigen remains unknown. This sample was taken from a study of multiple sclerosis patients with progressive multifocal leukoencephalopathy. Study-wide results and caveats: Less diverse TRB repertoires were suggested in most PML patients.

Time point: before natalizumab initiation. All PML patients were female, and all patients had earlier interferon beta. This was a survey-level run. Every PCR reaction included synthetic inline CDR3 controls for all V-J pairings. This table comes from immunoSEQ multiplex PCR, and its TCRdb copy is limited to in-frame clones, with some not included. The repertoire consists of tens of thousands of clones, with approximately 92% occurring once and the leading ten covering 1.9%. The CDR3 spans 15 residues. Germline CDR1 is MRHNA and CDR2 is SNTAGT. Trimming removed 2 bases at V and 2 bases at J, with 11 bases between.

This TCR was recovered from a man aged 25-40 years with multiple sclerosis. Input material: PBMCs. The chain links TRBV6-4 to TRBJ2-3, with D possibly TRBD1 on 5 matching bases. This CDR3 is CASSDGQGPTDTQYF. The CDR3 region has the DNA TGTGCCAGCAGTGACGGGCAGGGCCCCACAGATACGCAGTATTTT.